A single sample gave rise to the 2 T cell receptor beta chains below, sequenced in a study of blood T cells in healthy people across ages. It was with a sample-barcoded 5' primer and a J-beta primer mix that a second PCR of roughly 6 to 12 cycles was run. TCRdb itself ran the 5' RACE reads through MiXCR, one entry per CDR3 protein. Of around 1.5 million distinct CDR3 sequences listed, about 43% were seen once; the top ten hold roughly 7.9%. Sequencing was performed on blood. All receptors derive from a woman aged 18-29 years in good health.

V is TRBV7-8 and J is TRBJ2-5; D is undetermined. CDR1 is SGHVS, CDR2 FQNEAQ, per germline. Trimming stripped 4 bases from V and 6 bases from J, with 9 bases between. The CDR3 is 12 amino acids. In DNA form, the CDR3 reads TGTGCCAGCAGCTCAGTTGATAAGACCCAGTACTTC. Translation: CASSSVDKTQYF.

This clonotype was seen only a few times. The rearrangement links TRBV11-1 to TRBJ1-2, with TRBD1 matching 7 bases. The germline V gene encodes CDR1 SGHAT and CDR2 FQDESV (reference sequence). There are 14 residues in the CDR3. V was pared by 5 bases and J by 2 bases, with 5 bases of the junction left unmatched. CDR3 loop: CASSPGTVNYGYTF. CDR3 in DNA: TGTGCCAGCAGCCCCGGGACAGTCAACTATGGCTACACCTTC.